Below are 3 T cell receptor beta chains sequenced from a single sample in a study of shared clonotypes between healthy human individuals. Clones were sequenced by immunoSEQ multiplex PCR, and TCRdb holds only the in-frame ones, with some missing. Of approximately 2,000,000 clones in the sample, 85% to 95% were seen once. The sequencing sample was made of naive CD4+ T cells from PBMCs. As for subset: CD45RA+ positively selected. These receptors came from a man aged 18 to 29 in good health. Some clones in this sample may be carry-over from other donors' samples.

This clone was detected once. The sample contains more than one DNA sequence encoding this CDR3. The V and J genes are TRBV27 and TRBJ1-2, with a tentative D call TRBD1 (5 bases). Trimming took off 3 bases at V and 7 bases at J, with 12 bases between the two ends. Germline CDR1 and CDR2: MNHEY and SMNVEV (reference sequence). The CDR3 loop spans 13 amino acids. The CDR3 region is CASSLRQGGGYTF. For the CDR3, the DNA is TGTGCCAGCAGTTTGAGGCAGGGTGGTGGCTACACCTTC.

This chain uses TRBV6-5 with TRBJ1-2, with a possible D match to TRBD1 (5 bases). The length of the CDR3 is 14 residues. V shed 7 bases and J shed 0 bases, with 12 bases lying between them. Germline-derived CDR1 and CDR2 are MNHEY and SVGAGI. The CDR3 nucleotides read TGTGCCAGCACCCTCGACAGCACTAACTATGGCTACACCTTC. Its protein product is CASTLDSTNYGYTF.

This chain joins TRBV7-2 and TRBJ2-6; no firm D call. Per germline, CDR1 SGHTA and CDR2 FQGNSA. V was cut by 5 bases and J by 1 base, with 6 bases left in between. This CDR3 contains 14 residues. Here the CDR3 DNA reads TGTGCCAGCAGCCTTCAGTCTGGGGCCAACGTCCTGACTTTC. This sequence encodes CASSLQSGANVLTF.